This entry lists 24 T cell receptor beta chains sequenced from one sample in a study of OX40 agonist ivuxolimab in advanced cancers. Here immunoSEQ multiplex PCR was the method, and the copy in TCRdb shows in-frame clones only, minus some. The sample lists 57,000 or so clones, around 85% seen once, with over 2.5% in the top ten. This specimen consisted of CD4+ or CD8+ T cells sorted from blood, obtained in a trial of the OX40 agonist ivuxolimab. The receptor source for this set is an adult with an advanced solid tumor such as melanoma, head and neck, liver or kidney cancer.

The chain recombines TRBV18 with TRBJ2-1, with 10 bases identical to TRBD2. Germline values: CDR1 KGHSH, CDR2 LQKENI. V shed 3 bases and J 7 bases; nucleotides not matched to a gene: 9. The CDR3 has 16 residues. CDR3 sequence (DNA): TGTGCCAGCTCACCCTCTGTCGGAGCGGGAGGGAATGAGCAGTTCTTC. This codes for CASSPSVGAGGNEQFF.

This clone has only a few counts. The chain uses TRBV6-5 and TRBJ1-2, with D possibly being TRBD1 (6 bases). The CDR3 extends over 14 amino acids. V was cut by 7 bases and J by 3 bases, with 15 bases left in between. Germline values: CDR1 MNHEY, CDR2 SVGAGI. CDR3 sequence (DNA): TGTGCCAGCATTTCTGTACGGACAGACTATGGCTACACCTTC. Its translation: CASISVRTDYGYTF.

The V and J genes are TRBV10-3 and TRBJ2-3, with D possibly TRBD1 on 6 matching bases. This CDR3 has 13 amino acids. The V end lost 6 bases, the J end lost 0 bases, and 7 bases lay between the germline ends. Germline loops: CDR1 ENHRY, CDR2 SYGVKD. The CDR3 sequence: CAIRDSSTDTQYF. CDR3 bases: TGTGCCATCAGGGACAGCAGCACAGATACGCAGTATTTT.

This clone is a singleton in its sample. This chain connects TRBV25-1 to TRBJ2-5; D unclear. Trimming stripped 6 bases from V and 4 bases from J, with 3 bases between. This CDR3 is built from 10 residues. Per the germline V gene, CDR1 is MGHDK and CDR2 is SYGVNS. The CDR3 coding sequence is TGTGCCAGCAGGAGAGAGACCCAGTACTTC. It is translated as CASRRETQYF. Looking up the rest from reference TRBV25-1 and TRBJ2-5 gives the full variable domain: EADIYQTPRYLVIGTGKKITLECSQTMGHDKMYWYQQDPGMELHLIHYSYGVNSTEKGDLSSESTVSRIRTEHFPLTLESARPSHTSQYLCASRRETQYFGPGTRLLVL.

The CDR3 DNA sequence: TGCAGCGTTGGACAGGGCGATGAGCAGTTCTTC. It specifies CSVGQGDEQFF. The chain couples TRBV29-1 to TRBJ2-1, with 7 bases that match TRBD1. The CDR3 consists of 11 residues. The V segment lost 4 bases and the J segment 8 bases; nucleotides outside the gene matches: 2. Germline values: CDR1 SQVTM, CDR2 ANQGSEA.

The chain is built from TRBV5-1 and TRBJ2-1; 8 positions agree with TRBD2. CDR3 length: 14 amino acids. The germline V gene encodes CDR1 SGHRS and CDR2 YFSETQ. The ends lost 2 bases at V and 10 bases at J; junction bases unmatched: 8. In DNA form, the CDR3 reads TGCGCCAGCAGCTTCGGGAGTTCGGGAGGGGAGCAGTTCTTC. This translates into CASSFGSSGGEQFF.

The gene calls are TRBV30 and TRBJ1-6; D ambiguous. This CDR3 comprises 14 residues. Trimming left V 7 bases short and J 12 bases short, with 22 bases between. The germline gives CDR1 GTSNPN, CDR2 SVGIG (reference sequence). CDR3 loop: CASQAAGGGGPLHF. The CDR3 region has the DNA TGTGCCTCACAAGCGGCCGGCGGTGGAGGACCCCTCCACTTT.

The chain is built from TRBV15 and TRBJ1-3; D is possibly TRBD1 (6 bases). This CDR3 has 15 residues. The germline gives CDR1 LNHNV, CDR2 YYDKDF (reference sequence). Trimming stripped 5 bases from V and 4 bases from J, with 15 bases between. This CDR3 reads CATSLSDSPGNTIYF. Here the CDR3 DNA reads TGTGCCACCAGCCTGTCGGACAGTCCAGGAAACACCATATATTTT.

CDR3 in DNA: TGTGCCAGAAGCTGGGACAGGGGAGGTTGGAATCAGCCCCAGCATTTT. Encoded protein: CARSWDRGGWNQPQHF. The chain joins TRBV5-3 to TRBJ1-5, with TRBD1 identical over 10 bases. TRBV5-3 is labeled an ORF, and its function is uncertain. The V segment lost 3 bases and the J segment 4 bases; nucleotides outside the gene matches: 7. This CDR3 is built from 16 residues.

The chain joins TRBV7-3 to TRBJ1-2; 9 bases align to TRBD1. Trimming took 6 bases from V and 8 from J; bases not matched to a gene: 13. The germline CDR1 and CDR2 sequences are SGHTA and FQGTGA. The CDR3 sequence is 15 residues long. In DNA form, the CDR3 reads TGTGCCAGCAGACCCCGTGGGGGACAGGGTCGAGGCTACACCTTC. Translation gives CASRPRGGQGRGYTF.

The chain has TRBV29-1 and TRBJ1-1; a weak D match, TRBD1 (6 bases). The V end was cut by 5 bases, the J end by 3 bases, with 13 bases between. This CDR3 has 13 residues. Germline V gives CDR1 SQVTM, CDR2 ANQGSEA. The CDR3 sequence: CSVLYRTDTEAFF. The DNA for the CDR3 is TGCAGCGTTCTTTACCGGACAGACACTGAAGCTTTCTTT.

This chain joins TRBV5-3 and TRBJ1-1; TRBD1 is a possible D gene (5 bases). TRBV5-3 is labeled an ORF, and its function is uncertain. The CDR3 has 16 amino acids. Trimming removed 5 bases at V and 5 bases at J, with 22 bases between. CDR3 in amino acids: CARSHIRGNDPTEAFF. The CDR3 bases are TGTGCCAGAAGTCACATCCGGGGCAACGACCCTACTGAAGCTTTCTTT.

The chain recombines TRBV6-6 with TRBJ2-7, with D perhaps assigned TRBD1 or TRBD2 (7 bases each). This CDR3 is built from 15 residues. V lost 5 bases to trimming and J lost 11 bases, with 25 bases between them. The V gene's germline CDR1 is MNHNY and CDR2 SVGAGI (reference sequence). The CDR3 loop is CASSLRQGTTSGEYF. The CDR3 nucleotides read TGTGCCAGCAGTCTTCGACAGGGCACTACGAGCGGGGAGTACTTC.

Note on this clone: Other nucleotide sequences in the sample specify the same CDR3. The gene calls are TRBV18 and TRBJ2-5; D not resolved. Germline CDR1 reads KGHSH; CDR2 reads LQKENI. V lost 5 bases to trimming and J lost 5 bases, with 9 bases between them. The CDR3 is 12 residues long. In DNA, the CDR3 is TGTGCCAGCTCAGCGACGGCGGAGACCCAGTACTTC. This encodes CASSATAETQYF.

For the CDR3, the DNA is TGTGCCAGTAGTACTGGACAACGCAATCAGCCCCAGCATTTT. Translating it yields CASSTGQRNQPQHF. V usage is TRBV19 and J usage is TRBJ1-5, with D perhaps TRBD1 (5 bases). Germline values: CDR1 LNHDA, CDR2 SQIVND (reference sequence). The V end lost 4 bases, the J end lost 2 bases, and 9 bases lay between the germline ends. CDR3 length: 14 amino acids.

The genes are TRBV4-1 and TRBJ2-7, with 13 bases lining up with TRBD2. Unmatched junction bases numbered 11, after V lost 0 bases and J lost 0 bases. Germline CDR1 is MGHRA and CDR2 is YSYEKL. CDR3 size: 20 residues. In DNA, the CDR3 is TGCGCCAGCAGCCAAGATTTAAAACTAGCGGGGGGGTTTAACTCCTACGAGCAGTACTTC. Amino acids: CASSQDLKLAGGFNSYEQYF.

The rearrangement links TRBV27 to TRBJ1-2; D remains unclear. Germline CDR1 reads MNHEY; CDR2 reads SMNVEV (reference sequence). V lost 3 bases and J 4 bases, leaving 9 bases between the germline ends. The CDR3 totals 13 residues. Written as DNA, the CDR3 is TGTGCCAGCAGTTTTGCCCCCCCCTATGGCTACACCTTC. It translates to CASSFAPPYGYTF.

The V and J genes are TRBV19 and TRBJ1-1; 12 bases agree with TRBD1. Germline V gene lookup returns CDR1 LNHDA and CDR2 SQIVND (reference sequence). This CDR3 is 16 amino acids long. Trimming took 4 bases from V and 4 from J; bases not matched to a gene: 7. In DNA form, the CDR3 reads TGTGCCAGTAGTACCCGGGACAGGGGGCTGCGCACTGAAGCTTTCTTT. Amino acid sequence: CASSTRDRGLRTEAFF.

The chain has TRBV7-9 and TRBJ1-4; D remains ambiguous. Between the trimmed V and J ends, which lost 5 bases and 7 bases, there was a span of 11 bases. The CDR3 extends over 13 amino acids. The germline V gene has CDR1 SEHNR and CDR2 FQNEAQ (reference sequence). The CDR3 DNA follows: TGTGCCAGCAGCCCCCCGAGGCGTGAAAAACTGTTTTTT. As protein: CASSPPRREKLFF.

The chain links TRBV10-3 to TRBJ1-1; D ambiguous. The germline V and J ends were trimmed by 2 bases and 6 bases, with 16 bases remaining between them. This CDR3 region has 15 residues. Germline V gene data show CDR1 as ENHRY and CDR2 as SYGVKD. CDR3 bases: TGTGCCATCAGTGAGCCAGGAGGGCCAAACGCTGAAGCTTTCTTT. It is translated as CAISEPGGPNAEAFF.

This clone showed up just once. The chain joins TRBV11-3 to TRBJ2-1; D possibly matches TRBD1 or TRBD2 (6 bases each). From germline, CDR1 is SGHNT and CDR2 YENEEA. V dropped 5 bases and J dropped 8 bases, with 16 bases sitting between them. This CDR3 contains 14 residues. CDR3 loop: CASSLLGGLDEQFF. The CDR3, as DNA: TGTGCCAGCAGCCTATTGGGGGGCTTGGATGAGCAGTTCTTC.

CDR3 amino acids: CASSSDRVTGELFF. The CDR3 DNA sequence: TGTGCCAGCAGCTCGGACAGAGTTACCGGGGAGCTGTTTTTT. V gene TRBV7-3 combines with J gene TRBJ2-2; D is perhaps TRBD1 (6 bases). V was cut by 4 bases and J by 5 bases, with 11 bases left in between. The CDR3 sequence is 14 residues long. The germline V gene has CDR1 SGHTA and CDR2 FQGTGA.

The table lists this clone with a count of one. V is TRBV7-9 and J is TRBJ2-2; the D is unclear. This CDR3 spans 15 amino acids. Trimming took 2 bases from V and 2 from J, leaving 9 bases between them. The germline V gene has CDR1 SEHNR and CDR2 FQNEAQ (reference sequence). For the CDR3, the DNA is TGTGCCAGCAGCTTATGGCTCGCTAACACCGGGGAGCTGTTTTTT. As protein: CASSLWLANTGELFF.

This clone was found once. Within the sample, other DNA sequences also encode this same CDR3. The chain recombines TRBV30 with TRBJ2-7, with TRBD1 identical over 9 bases. The germline V gene has CDR1 GTSNPN and CDR2 SVGIG (reference sequence). V shed 4 bases and J 2 bases; nucleotides not matched to a gene: 6. This CDR3 has 14 amino acids. CDR3 in amino acids: CAWNPGQGTYEQYF. The CDR3 region has the DNA TGTGCCTGGAACCCGGGACAGGGTACCTACGAGCAGTACTTC. Combining the CDR3 with reference TRBV30 and TRBJ2-7 gives the whole variable domain SQTIHQWPATLVQPVGSPLSLECTVEGTSNPNLYWYRQAAGRGLQLLFYSVGIGQISSEVPQNLSASRPQDRQFILSSKKLLLSDSGFYLCAWNPGQGTYEQYFGPGTRLTVT.